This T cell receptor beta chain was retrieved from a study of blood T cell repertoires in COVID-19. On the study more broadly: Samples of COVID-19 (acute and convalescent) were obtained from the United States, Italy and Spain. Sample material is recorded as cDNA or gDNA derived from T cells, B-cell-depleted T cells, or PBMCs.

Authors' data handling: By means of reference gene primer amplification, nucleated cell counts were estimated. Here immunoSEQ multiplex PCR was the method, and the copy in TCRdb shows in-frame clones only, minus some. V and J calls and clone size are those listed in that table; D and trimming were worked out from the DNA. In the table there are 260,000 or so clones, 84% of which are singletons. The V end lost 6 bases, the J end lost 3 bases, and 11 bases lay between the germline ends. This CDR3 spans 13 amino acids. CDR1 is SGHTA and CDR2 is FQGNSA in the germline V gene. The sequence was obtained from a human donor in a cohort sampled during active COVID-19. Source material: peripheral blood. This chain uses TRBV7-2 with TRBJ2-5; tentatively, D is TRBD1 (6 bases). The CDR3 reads CASRVQGEETQYF. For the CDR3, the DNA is TGTGCCAGCAGGGTACAGGGTGAAGAGACCCAGTACTTC.